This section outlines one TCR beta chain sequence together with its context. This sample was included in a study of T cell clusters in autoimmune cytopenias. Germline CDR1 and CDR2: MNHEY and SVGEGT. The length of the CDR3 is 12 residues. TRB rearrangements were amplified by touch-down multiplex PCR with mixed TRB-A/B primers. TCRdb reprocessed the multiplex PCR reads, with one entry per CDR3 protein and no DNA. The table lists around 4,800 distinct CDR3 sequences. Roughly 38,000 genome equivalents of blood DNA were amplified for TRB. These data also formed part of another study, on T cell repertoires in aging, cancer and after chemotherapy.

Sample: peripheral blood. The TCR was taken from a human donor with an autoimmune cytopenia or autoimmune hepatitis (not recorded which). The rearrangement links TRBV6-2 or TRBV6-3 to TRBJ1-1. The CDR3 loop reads CASSYSVTEAFF.